This is a list of T cell receptor beta chains from one sample in a study. TCRdb re-analysed the 5' RACE reads in MiXCR, keeping a single row per CDR3 protein. The sample lists some 62,000 distinct CDR3 sequences, approximately 31% occurring once. The specimen was tumor-infiltrating naive CD4+ T cells sorted from the breast tumor. The origin of the receptors is a female donor with breast cancer. Each CDR3 is given with its conserved first and last residue.

V gene | CDR3 length | CDR3 protein
TRBV6-6 | 13 | CASESTVAKPQHF
TRBV4-2 | 16 | CASSQDLSGWRHEQYF
TRBV7-3 | 12 | CASSYKQGYQYF
TRBV9 | 16 | CASSVGLAGGNNEQFF
TRBV9 | 16 | CASSHPLGGVTDTQYF
TRBV5-1 | 14 | CASSPGLDGGEQFF
TRBV9 | 13 | CASANNPGNTIYF
TRBV5-1 | 13 | CASSRDREYGYTF
TRBV20-1 | 14 | CSAKTGGFIYGYTF
TRBV4-2 | 15 | CASSQEIGMNTEAFF
TRBV7-9 | 14 | CASSILDRTYGYTF
TRBV5-4 | 17 | CASSLGLAGRTYNEQFF
TRBV5-1 | 13 | CASSFYRGETQYF
TRBV2 | 14 | CASRRLAATYEQYF
TRBV28 | 14 | CASIPLGSSTEAFF
TRBV14 | 15 | CASSRPGQGGYGYTF
TRBV5-1 | 15 | CASSLMGARNTEAFF
TRBV9 | 15 | CASPASGRKDNEQFF
TRBV20-1 | 14 | CSASRGRKGNEQFF
TRBV6-1 | 14 | CASSRTASSYEQYF
TRBV7-2 | 12 | CASSLRGYGYTF
TRBV29-1 | 12 | CSVAPGSNEQFF
TRBV9 | 14 | CASSVGVGDTEAFF
TRBV24-1 | 14 | CATSDWRHPYEQYF
TRBV10-3 | 11 | CAISAGLGNTF
TRBV6-2/TRBV6-3 | 16 | CASSYTGGRVTDTQYF
TRBV7-3 | 15 | CASSYSAGGYNEQFF
TRBV20-1 | 12 | CSATRQGEEAFF
TRBV4-1 | 16 | CASSQGISRNTGELFF
TRBV6-2/TRBV6-3 | 15 | CASSFRGANTGELFF
TRBV7-8 | 16 | CASSLAWAGGGETQYF
TRBV3-1 | 16 | CASRHLGRAGHEKLFF
TRBV29-1 | 12 | CSALAYGGELFF
TRBV20-1 | 15 | CSALGTSTNTGELFF
TRBV14 | 13 | CASSPDSNQPQHF
TRBV29-1 | 15 | CSVEDYGGSGNTIYF
TRBV12-3/TRBV12-4 | 15 | CASSLNGLAGGEQYF
TRBV20-1 | 14 | CSSPIRATRDEQFF
TRBV6-6 | 12 | CASSYDRSALHF
TRBV6-1 | 16 | CASRVDWGLLRNEQFF
TRBV7-9 | 13 | CASFSGDTYEQYF
TRBV5-4 | 15 | CASSLRFGSYNEQFF
TRBV7-9 | 13 | CASRLGDGGMEFF
TRBV5-6 | 15 | CASSSTRGGDQPQHF
TRBV28 | 14 | CASSTYMGSYGYTF